Listed below are T cell receptor beta chains from one sample, sequenced in a study of early stage breast cancer tumors. Data came from immunoSEQ multiplex PCR; TCRdb stores just in-frame clones and leaves some out. This sample has fewer than 35,000 clones, with 72% found just once. The sample was blood. These receptors originate from a person aged 45 to 59 with breast cancer. CDR3s include the opening cysteine and the closing phenylalanine or tryptophan. D genes are given only for firm matches. Clone size is stated in some rows and not others, as once, few, many or a class when expanded.

d_gene	abundance	v_gene	j_gene	CDR3aa	CDR3nt
.	.	TRBV15	TRBJ2-1	CATMRASSYNEQFF	TGTGCCACCATGCGGGCAAGCTCCTACAATGAGCAGTTCTTC
.	few	TRBV6-6	TRBJ1-2	CASSSGDRYGYTF	TGTGCCAGCAGTTCGGGGGATCGCTATGGCTACACCTTC
.	.	TRBV19	TRBJ1-2	CASTFLGAGYGYTF	TGTGCCAGTACCTTTCTCGGGGCAGGCTATGGCTACACCTTC
.	.	TRBV25-1	TRBJ2-3	CASTERLRGADTQYF	TGTGCCAGCACTGAGAGGCTGAGAGGGGCAGATACGCAGTATTTT
.	.	TRBV14	TRBJ2-5	CASSLRQGGQETQYF	TGTGCCAGCAGCCTTCGACAGGGAGGCCAAGAGACCCAGTACTTC
TRBD1	few	TRBV30	TRBJ2-7	CAWRWTGSSYEQYF	TGTGCCTGGCGATGGACAGGGAGCTCCTACGAGCAGTACTTC
.	.	TRBV11-1	TRBJ2-1	CASTTDGLKQFF	TGTGCCAGCACCACGGACGGACTGAAGCAGTTCTTC
.	few	TRBV19	TRBJ1-2	CASTADYGYTF	TGTGCCAGTACAGCTGACTATGGCTACACCTTC
.	.	TRBV5-1	TRBJ2-7	CASSLEGLGYEQYF	TGCGCCAGCAGCTTGGAGGGTCTCGGGTACGAGCAGTACTTC
TRBD1	once	TRBV4-2	TRBJ1-4	CASSHARDRDEKLFF	TGTGCCAGCAGCCACGCCCGGGACAGGGATGAAAAACTGTTTTTT
TRBD2	.	TRBV11-2	TRBJ2-4	CASSSRLAGFIQYF	TGTGCCAGCAGCTCCAGACTAGCGGGTTTCATTCAGTACTTC
TRBD1	.	TRBV12-5	TRBJ1-5	CASGLVRRGGNQPQHF	TGTGCTAGTGGTTTGGTACGCAGGGGGGGTAATCAGCCCCAGCATTTT
TRBD1	few	TRBV27	TRBJ1-2	CASSMDRGYGYTF	TGTGCCAGCAGCATGGACAGGGGCTACGGCTACACCTTC
TRBD1	.	TRBV6-5	TRBJ2-3	CASSSRGLTYTDTQYF	TGTGCCAGCAGTTCCAGGGGGCTAACATACACAGATACGCAGTATTTT
TRBD1	.	TRBV27	TRBJ2-1	CASSSTRTGLYEQFF	TGTGCCAGCAGTTCTACCCGGACAGGCCTCTATGAGCAGTTCTTC
.	.	TRBV6-1	TRBJ2-7	CASGGGTASYEQYF	TGTGCCAGCGGAGGAGGGACCGCCTCCTACGAGCAGTACTTC
TRBD2	few	TRBV11-2	TRBJ2-1	CATLAGGHYEQFF	TGTGCCACCCTAGCGGGAGGGCATTATGAGCAGTTCTTC
.	.	TRBV7-2	TRBJ1-1	CASSLETLTEAFF	TGTGCCAGCAGCTTAGAGACCCTTACTGAAGCTTTCTTT
.	.	TRBV7-9	TRBJ2-4	CASRDYRGKNIQYF	TGTGCCAGCAGAGATTATAGGGGGAAAAACATTCAGTACTTC
TRBD2	few	TRBV6-8	TRBJ2-1	CASSYSIPSGSLGVDEQFF	TGTGCCAGCAGTTACTCGATCCCTAGCGGGAGTTTGGGTGTGGATGAGCAGTTCTTC
.	.	TRBV27	TRBJ2-2	CASSLFGGITGELFF	TGTGCCAGCAGTTTATTCGGCGGAATCACCGGGGAGCTGTTTTTT
.	few	TRBV30	TRBJ1-2	CAWMGDGYTF	TGTGCCTGGATGGGGGATGGCTACACCTTC
.	.	TRBV6-5	TRBJ2-1	CASRRTERNEQFF	TGTGCCAGCCGGAGAACCGAGAGGAATGAGCAGTTCTTC
.	few	TRBV15	TRBJ1-2	CATSREAGSNYGYTF	TGTGCCACCAGCAGAGAGGCAGGGTCTAACTATGGCTACACCTTC
.	few	TRBV7-9	TRBJ2-7	CASSLFGVTTIPYEQYF	TGTGCCAGCAGCTTATTTGGCGTCACAACCATCCCCTACGAGCAGTACTTC
TRBD1	once	TRBV6-1	TRBJ1-5	CASSITGESNQPQHF	TGTGCCAGCAGTATCACAGGGGAAAGCAATCAGCCCCAGCATTTT
TRBD1	.	TRBV7-2	TRBJ2-6	CASSPRQGQPLSGANVLTF	TGTGCCAGCAGCCCTCGACAGGGTCAACCCCTATCTGGGGCCAACGTCCTGACTTTC
TRBD1	.	TRBV5-6	TRBJ1-2	CASSSQGASGYTF	TGTGCCAGCAGCTCACAGGGGGCCTCTGGCTACACCTTC
.	.	TRBV15	TRBJ2-6	CATSPLLGANVLTF	TGTGCCACCAGCCCCCTGTTAGGGGCCAACGTCCTGACTTTC
.	.	TRBV27	TRBJ2-3	CASSNRDASHHSTDTQYF	TGTGCCAGCAGTAACCGGGACGCATCCCACCATAGCACAGATACGCAGTATTTT
.	.	TRBV30	TRBJ2-7	CAWARTGAEQYF	TGTGCCTGGGCACGGACCGGAGCCGAGCAGTACTTC
TRBD1	.	TRBV18	TRBJ2-7	CASSQGQGVSYEQYF	TGTGCCAGCTCACAGGGACAGGGGGTCAGTTACGAGCAGTACTTC
TRBD1	.	TRBV30	TRBJ1-2	CAWSVKPLPGQNYGYTF	TGTGCCTGGAGTGTAAAGCCCCTCCCGGGACAGAACTATGGCTACACCTTC
TRBD1	few	TRBV5-1	TRBJ1-2	CASSLEGQRYGYTF	TGCGCCAGCAGCTTGGAGGGACAGCGCTATGGCTACACCTTC
TRBD2	.	TRBV11-2	TRBJ2-7	CASSFTSGSYEQYF	TGTGCCAGCAGCTTCACTAGCGGGAGCTACGAGCAGTACTTC
.	.	TRBV5-1	TRBJ2-3	CASSSQGLRTDTQYF	TGCGCCAGCAGCTCTCAGGGGCTCCGCACAGATACGCAGTATTTT